This T cell receptor beta chain was recorded in a study of blood T cell repertoires in COVID-19. Study background: COVID-19 samples, acute and convalescent, were from the United States, Italy and Spain.

Measured with immunoSEQ multiplex PCR; TCRdb has only the in-frame clones, and not every one. The data hold over 250,000 clones, with around 83% observed a single time. Participants spanned ages roughly 18 to 95 years and resided in 24 US areas. Participants had their cohort set by participant-reported clinical history. All exposed participants met a person with COVID-19 within 2 weeks before entering the study. This CDR3 has 12 residues. The V gene lost 8 bases and the J gene lost 5 bases, with 12 bases spanning the gap. Germline CDR1 reads LNHDA; CDR2 reads SQIVND (reference sequence). The chain has TRBV19 and TRBJ2-5; tentative D call: TRBD1 (5 bases). The source material was PBMCs or T cells enriched from blood (not recorded which). This clonotype was obtained from a man in his forties who had been exposed to COVID-19. CDR3 protein: CASQGPGETQYF. The CDR3 nucleotides are TGTGCCAGTCAGGGCCCCGGTGAGACCCAGTACTTC.